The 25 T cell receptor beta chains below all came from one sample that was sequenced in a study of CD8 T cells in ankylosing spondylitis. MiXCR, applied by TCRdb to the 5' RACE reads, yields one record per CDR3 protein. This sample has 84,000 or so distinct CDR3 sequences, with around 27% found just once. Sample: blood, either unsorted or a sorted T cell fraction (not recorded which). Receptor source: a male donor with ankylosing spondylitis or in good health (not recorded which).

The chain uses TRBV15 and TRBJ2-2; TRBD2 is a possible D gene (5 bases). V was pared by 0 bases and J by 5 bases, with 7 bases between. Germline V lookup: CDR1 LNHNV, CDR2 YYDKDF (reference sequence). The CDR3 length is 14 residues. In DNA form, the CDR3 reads TGTGCCACCAGCAGAGATCGGGGAACCGGGGAGCTGTTTTTT. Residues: CATSRDRGTGELFF.

The CDR3 bases are TGCGCCAGCAGCTTCGGGACGTTCGACACAGATACGCAGTATTTT. Residues: CASSFGTFDTDTQYF. V and J are TRBV5-1 and TRBJ2-3; the D gene could be TRBD1 or TRBD2 (5 bases each). V was trimmed by 2 bases and J by 2 bases, leaving 12 bases between them. Germline loops: CDR1 SGHRS, CDR2 YFSETQ. CDR3 size: 15 residues.

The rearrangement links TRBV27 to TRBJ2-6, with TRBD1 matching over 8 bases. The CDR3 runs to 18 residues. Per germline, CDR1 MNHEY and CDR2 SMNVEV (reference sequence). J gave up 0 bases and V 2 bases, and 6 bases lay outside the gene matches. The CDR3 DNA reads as TGTGCCAGCAGTTTAAGACAGGGGTTCTCCTCTGGGGCCAACGTCCTGACTTTC. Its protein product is CASSLRQGFSSGANVLTF.

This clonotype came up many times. The CDR3 DNA reads as TGTGCCAGCAGATCCGGGACAGGGAAGGGCGGGGAGCTGTTTTTT. Its translation is CASRSGTGKGGELFF. The chain employs TRBV7-8 and TRBJ2-2; 9 nucleotides match TRBD1. CDR1 and CDR2 from the germline V gene are SGHVS and FQNEAQ. This CDR3 is built from 15 residues. Trimming removed 6 bases from V and 7 bases from J; junction bases left unmatched: 9.

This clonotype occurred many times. The CDR3 nucleotides are TGTGCCAGCAGTTACTCGAGGGGCACAGATACGCAGTATTTT. It translates to CASSYSRGTDTQYF. The chain couples TRBV6-5 to TRBJ2-3; D might be TRBD2 (5 bases). This CDR3 contains 14 residues. V dropped 0 bases and J dropped 1 base, with 5 bases sitting between them. The germline CDR1 and CDR2 sequences are MNHEY and SVGAGI.

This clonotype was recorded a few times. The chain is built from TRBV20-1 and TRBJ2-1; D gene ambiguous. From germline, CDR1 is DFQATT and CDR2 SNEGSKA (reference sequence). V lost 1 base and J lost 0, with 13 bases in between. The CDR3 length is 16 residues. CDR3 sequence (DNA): TGCAGTGCTAGAGGGGCAGGCCTAAGCTCCTACAATGAGCAGTTCTTC. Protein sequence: CSARGAGLSSYNEQFF.

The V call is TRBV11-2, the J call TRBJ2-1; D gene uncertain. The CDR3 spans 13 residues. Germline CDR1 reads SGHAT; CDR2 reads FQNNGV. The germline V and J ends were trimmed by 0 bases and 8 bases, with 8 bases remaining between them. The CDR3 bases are TGTGCCAGCAGCTTAGATTCAGGTCATGAGCAGTTCTTC. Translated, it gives CASSLDSGHEQFF.

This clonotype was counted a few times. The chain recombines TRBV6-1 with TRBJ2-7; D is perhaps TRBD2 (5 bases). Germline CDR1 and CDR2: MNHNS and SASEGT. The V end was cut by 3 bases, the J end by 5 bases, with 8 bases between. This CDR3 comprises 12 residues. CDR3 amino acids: CASSEMGDEQYF. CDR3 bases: TGTGCCAGCAGTGAGATGGGAGACGAGCAGTACTTC.

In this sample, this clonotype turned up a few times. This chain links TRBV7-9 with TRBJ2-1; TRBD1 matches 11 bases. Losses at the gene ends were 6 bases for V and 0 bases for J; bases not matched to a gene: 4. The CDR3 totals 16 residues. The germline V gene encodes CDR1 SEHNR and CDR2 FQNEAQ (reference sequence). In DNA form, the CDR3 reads TGTGCCAGCAGGGGACAGGGGGTGAGCTCCTACAATGAGCAGTTCTTC. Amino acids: CASRGQGVSSYNEQFF.

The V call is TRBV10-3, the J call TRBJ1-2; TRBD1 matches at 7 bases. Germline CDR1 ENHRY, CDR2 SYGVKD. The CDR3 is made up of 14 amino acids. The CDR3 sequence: CPVPDRENRYGYTF. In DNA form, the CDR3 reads TGTCCGGTGCCCGACAGGGAAAATCGCTATGGCTACACCTTC.

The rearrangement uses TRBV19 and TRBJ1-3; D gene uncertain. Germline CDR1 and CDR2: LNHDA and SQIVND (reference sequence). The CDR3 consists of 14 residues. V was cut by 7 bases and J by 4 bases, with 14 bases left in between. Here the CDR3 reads CASIRRGRGNTIYF. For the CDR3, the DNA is TGTGCCAGTATCCGCCGGGGAAGAGGAAACACCATATATTTT.

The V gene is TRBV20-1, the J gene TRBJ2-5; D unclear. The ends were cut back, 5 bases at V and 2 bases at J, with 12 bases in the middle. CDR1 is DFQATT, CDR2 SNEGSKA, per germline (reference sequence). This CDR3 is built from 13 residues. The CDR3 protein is CSAPGPLQETQYF. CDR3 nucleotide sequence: TGCAGTGCTCCCGGGCCTCTTCAAGAGACCCAGTACTTC.

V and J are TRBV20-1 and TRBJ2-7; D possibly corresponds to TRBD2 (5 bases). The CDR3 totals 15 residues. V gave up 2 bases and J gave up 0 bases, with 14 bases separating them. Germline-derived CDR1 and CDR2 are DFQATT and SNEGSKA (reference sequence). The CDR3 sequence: CSARTGSPNSYEQYF. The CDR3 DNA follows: TGCAGTGCTAGAACGGGATCCCCGAACTCCTACGAGCAGTACTTC.

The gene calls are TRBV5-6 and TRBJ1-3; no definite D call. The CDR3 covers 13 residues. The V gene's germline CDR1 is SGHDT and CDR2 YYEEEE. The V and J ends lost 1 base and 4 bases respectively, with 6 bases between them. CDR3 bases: TGTGCCAGCAGCTTGTTAATCGGAAACACCATATATTTT. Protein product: CASSLLIGNTIYF.

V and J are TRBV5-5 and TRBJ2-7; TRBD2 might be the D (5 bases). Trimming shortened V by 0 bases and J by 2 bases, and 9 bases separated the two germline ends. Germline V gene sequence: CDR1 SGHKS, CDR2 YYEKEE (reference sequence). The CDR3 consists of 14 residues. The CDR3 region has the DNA TGTGCCAGCAGCTTGGCCTTCGGGGCCTACGAGCAGTACTTC. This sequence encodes CASSLAFGAYEQYF.

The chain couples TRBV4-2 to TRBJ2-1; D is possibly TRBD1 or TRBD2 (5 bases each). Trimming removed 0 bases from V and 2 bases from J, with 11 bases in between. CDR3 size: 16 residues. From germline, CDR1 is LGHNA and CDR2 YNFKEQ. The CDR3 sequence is CASSQDWDRAYNEQFF. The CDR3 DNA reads TGTGCCAGCAGCCAAGATTGGGACCGAGCCTACAATGAGCAGTTCTTC.

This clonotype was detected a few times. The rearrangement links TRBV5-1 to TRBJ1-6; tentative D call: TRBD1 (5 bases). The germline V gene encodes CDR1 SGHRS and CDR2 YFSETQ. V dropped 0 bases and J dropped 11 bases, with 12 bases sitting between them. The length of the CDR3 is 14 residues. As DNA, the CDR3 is TGCGCCAGCAGCTTGGAGGGGACGCGGACACCCCTCCACTTT. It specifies CASSLEGTRTPLHF.

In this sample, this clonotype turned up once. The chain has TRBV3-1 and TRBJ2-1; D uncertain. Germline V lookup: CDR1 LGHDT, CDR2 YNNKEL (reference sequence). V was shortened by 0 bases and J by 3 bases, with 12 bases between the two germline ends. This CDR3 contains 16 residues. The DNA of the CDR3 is TGTGCCAGCAGCCAAGAAGGTTACTATTTCTACAATGAGCAGTTCTTC. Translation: CASSQEGYYFYNEQFF.

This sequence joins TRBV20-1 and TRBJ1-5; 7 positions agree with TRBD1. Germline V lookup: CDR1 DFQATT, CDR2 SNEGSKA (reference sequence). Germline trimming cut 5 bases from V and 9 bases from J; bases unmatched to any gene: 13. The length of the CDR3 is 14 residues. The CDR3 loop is CSAYGRGGNGPQHF. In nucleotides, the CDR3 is TGCAGTGCTTACGGGAGAGGGGGCAACGGGCCCCAGCATTTT.

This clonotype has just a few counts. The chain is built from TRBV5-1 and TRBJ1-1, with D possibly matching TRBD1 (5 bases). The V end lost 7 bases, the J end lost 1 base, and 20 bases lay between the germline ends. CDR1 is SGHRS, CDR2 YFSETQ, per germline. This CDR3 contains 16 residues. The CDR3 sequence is CASQGNKGRGNTEAFF. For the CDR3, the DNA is TGCGCCAGCCAGGGTAATAAGGGGAGGGGGAACACTGAAGCTTTCTTT.

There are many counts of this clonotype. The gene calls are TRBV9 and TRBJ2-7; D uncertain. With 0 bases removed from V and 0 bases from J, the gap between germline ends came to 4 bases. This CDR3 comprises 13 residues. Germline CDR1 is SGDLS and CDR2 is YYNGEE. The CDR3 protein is CASSVEDSYEQYF. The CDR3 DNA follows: TGTGCCAGCAGCGTAGAGGACTCCTACGAGCAGTACTTC.

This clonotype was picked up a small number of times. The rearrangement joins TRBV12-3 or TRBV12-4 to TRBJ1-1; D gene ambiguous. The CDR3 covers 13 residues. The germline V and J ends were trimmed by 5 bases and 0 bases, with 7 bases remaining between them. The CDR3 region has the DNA TGTGCCAGCAGTGCCCACCTGAACACTGAAGCTTTCTTT. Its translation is CASSAHLNTEAFF.

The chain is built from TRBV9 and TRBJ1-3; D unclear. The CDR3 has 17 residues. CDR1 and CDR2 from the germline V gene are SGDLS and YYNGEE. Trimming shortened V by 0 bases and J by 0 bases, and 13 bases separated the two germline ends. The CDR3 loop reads CASSVVDTSTSGNTIYF. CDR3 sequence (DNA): TGTGCCAGCAGCGTAGTAGACACCTCCACCTCTGGAAACACCATATATTTT.

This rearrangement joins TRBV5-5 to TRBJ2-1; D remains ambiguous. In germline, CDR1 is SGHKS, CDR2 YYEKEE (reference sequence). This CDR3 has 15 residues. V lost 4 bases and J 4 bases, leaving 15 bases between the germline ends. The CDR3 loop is CASSPSVGGYNEQFF. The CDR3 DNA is TGTGCCAGCAGCCCGTCTGTGGGCGGTTACAATGAGCAGTTCTTC.

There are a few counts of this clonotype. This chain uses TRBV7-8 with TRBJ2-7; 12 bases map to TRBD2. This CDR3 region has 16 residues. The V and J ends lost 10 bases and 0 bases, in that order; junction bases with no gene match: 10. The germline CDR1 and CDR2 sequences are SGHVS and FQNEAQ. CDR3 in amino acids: CATAPSGRASSYEQYF. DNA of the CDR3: TGTGCCACCGCTCCTAGCGGGAGGGCGAGCTCCTACGAGCAGTACTTC.